This T cell receptor (beta chain) was retrieved from a study of T cells after yellow fever vaccination. TCRdb re-called the 5' RACE reads through MiXCR, storing one row per CDR3 protein. The table lists roughly 500,000 distinct CDR3 sequences, 19% of them singletons. This CDR3 has 14 residues. V lost 0 bases and J lost 3, with 6 bases in between. This clonotype was seen more than once but under ten times. The sequencing used PBMCs, collected 15 days after the yellow fever booster vaccination. V gene TRBV5-7 combines with J gene TRBJ2-2; maybe TRBD2 (6 bases). TRBV5-7 is an ORF; its function is uncertain. The clonotype comes from a man aged 30-40 years who received the YFV17D yellow fever vaccine. The CDR3 loop is CASSLGEDTGELFF. CDR3 in DNA: TGTGCCAGCAGCTTGGGGGAGGACACCGGGGAGCTGTTTTTT.